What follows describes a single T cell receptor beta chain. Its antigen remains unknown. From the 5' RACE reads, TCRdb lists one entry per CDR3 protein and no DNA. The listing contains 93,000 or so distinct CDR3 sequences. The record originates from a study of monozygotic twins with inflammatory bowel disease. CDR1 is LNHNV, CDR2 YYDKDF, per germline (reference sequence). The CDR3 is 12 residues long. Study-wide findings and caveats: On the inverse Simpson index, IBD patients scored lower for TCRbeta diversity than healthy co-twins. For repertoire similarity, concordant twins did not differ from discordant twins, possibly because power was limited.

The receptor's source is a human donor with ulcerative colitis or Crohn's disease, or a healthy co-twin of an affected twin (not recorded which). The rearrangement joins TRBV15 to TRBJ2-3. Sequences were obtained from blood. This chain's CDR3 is CATSRAGHTQYF.